Presented here are 19 T cell receptor beta chains from one specimen sequenced in a study of blood T cells in healthy people across ages. A second PCR of roughly 7 to 11 cycles used a sample-barcoded 5' primer and a J-beta primer mix. TCRdb analysed the 5' RACE reads with MiXCR anew, one entry per CDR3 protein. Of some 890,000 distinct CDR3 sequences in the sample, just under 30% are singletons; the top ten hold 9.5% to 13%. The same specimen was also included in a second study, on T cells of mothers and their children.

The sequenced sample was blood. The receptors derive from a woman in her 40s in good health.

This clonotype was counted only a few times. This chain joins TRBV4-3 and TRBJ1-2; possibly TRBD1 for D (5 bases). The germline V gene encodes CDR1 LGHNA and CDR2 YSLEER. The length of the CDR3 is 15 residues. Trimming removed 4 bases from V and 4 bases from J, with 16 bases in between. The CDR3 reads CASSPGSEGSYGYTF. CDR3 nucleotide sequence: TGCGCCAGCAGCCCAGGGTCCGAGGGCAGCTATGGCTACACCTTC.

This clonotype turned up a few times. This may come from a read error, since a much larger clone is one base off. The chain employs TRBV29-1 and TRBJ2-1; D is unclear. The tail of the sequence fits TRBJ2-7 better, so the J call may be wrong. The CDR3 covers 12 residues. In germline, CDR1 is SQVTM, CDR2 ANQGSEA. CDR3 bases: TGCAGCGTTGCGTGGCTCTACAATGAGCAGTACTTC. Protein product: CSVAWLYNEQYF.

Only a few counts were recorded for this clonotype. The chain joins TRBV12-3 or TRBV12-4 to TRBJ1-1, with 7 bases fitting TRBD1. The CDR3 sequence is 16 residues long. Trimming at V came to 3 bases and at J to 7 bases, leaving 14 bases not matched to a gene. The CDR3 DNA reads TGTGCCAGCAGTTTCCGCAATCCCAGGGGACAGAATGAAGCTTTCTTT. Translating gives CASSFRNPRGQNEAFF.

Worth noting for this clonotype: Just one base apart from a much larger clone, this may be a read error. This sequence joins TRBV12-3 or TRBV12-4 and TRBJ2-3, with D perhaps given as TRBD1 or TRBD2 (5 bases each). The CDR3 extends over 15 amino acids. V lost 6 bases to trimming and J lost 4 bases, with 17 bases between them. The CDR3 here is CASSTGTASADTQYF. The CDR3 coding sequence is TGTGCCAGCAGCACCGGGACGGCAAGCGCAGATACGCAGTATTTT.

Notes on this clonotype: This may arise from a read error, as a much more abundant clone is one base away. The chain joins TRBV19 to TRBJ1-2, with D perhaps matching TRBD1 (6 bases). The CDR3 is made up of 13 amino acids. Germline CDR1 LNHDA, CDR2 SQIVND (reference sequence). The CDR3 DNA reads as TGTGCCAGGAGTACTGGGGGCCCTCGTGGCTACACCTTC. It specifies CARSTGGPRGYTF.

The chain employs TRBV20-1 and TRBJ1-1, with TRBD1 identical over 9 bases. CDR3 length: 15 residues. Per germline, CDR1 DFQATT and CDR2 SNEGSKA (reference sequence). J lost 1 base, V lost 6 bases, and 9 bases had no gene match. The CDR3 nucleotides are TGCAGTGCAATCCCGGGACAGGGTAGGAACACTGAAGCTTTCTTT. This encodes CSAIPGQGRNTEAFF.

For this clonotype: The junction departs from the called germline gene at one end, perhaps through a read error. V is TRBV11-2 and J is TRBJ1-2, with 8 nucleotides matching TRBD1. Germline CDR1 reads SGHAT; CDR2 reads FQNNGV. This CDR3 contains 17 residues. The CDR3 coding sequence is TGTGCCAGCAGCTTGGCCTGGGAGGACAGGGTTGTTTATGGCCACACCTTC. Residues: CASSLAWEDRVVYGHTF.

With respect to this clonotype: The germline gene is not matched at one end of the junction; a read error may be the cause. The CDR3 is CNVEGMGKKLFF. Written as DNA, the CDR3 is TGCAACGTTGAGGGGATGGGGAAGAAACTGTTTTTT. The rearrangement uses TRBV29-1 and TRBJ1-4; TRBD1 is a possible D gene (5 bases). This CDR3 comprises 12 residues. The germline CDR1 and CDR2 sequences are SQVTM and ANQGSEA. Combining the CDR3 with reference TRBV29-1 and TRBJ1-4 gives the whole variable domain SAVISQKPSRDICQRGTSLTIQCQVDSQVTMMFWYRQQPGQSLTLIATANQGSEATYESGFVIDKFPISRPNLTFSTLTVSNMSPEDSSIYLCNVEGMGKKLFFGSGTQLSVL.

V gene TRBV29-1 combines with J gene TRBJ1-2; 7 bases match TRBD1. Germline CDR1 reads SQVTM; CDR2 reads ANQGSEA. This CDR3 comprises 13 residues. V trimming: 6 bases; J trimming: 2 bases; junction bases outside the gene matches: 6. The CDR3: CSVGTAGNYGYTF. The DNA of the CDR3 is TGCAGCGTCGGGACAGCGGGAAACTATGGCTACACCTTC.

This clonotype appeared a few times. A much bigger clone sits one base away, suggesting this may be a read error. The chain combines TRBV12-3 or TRBV12-4 with TRBJ2-3, with D possibly matching TRBD1 (6 bases). There are 15 residues in the CDR3. V lost 6 bases, J lost 4 bases, and 17 bases lay in between. The DNA for the CDR3 is TGTGCCAGCAGCCCCTCCACAGGGTCCGCAGATACGCAGTATTTT. Encoded protein: CASSPSTGSADTQYF.

This clonotype showed up just a few times. The chain combines TRBV4-2 with TRBJ2-5; 8 positions match TRBD1. The CDR3 runs 15 residues. The J segment lost 3 bases and the V segment lost 2 bases, leaving 5 bases of the junction unmatched. Per the germline V gene, CDR1 is LGHNA and CDR2 is YNFKEQ. The CDR3 here is CASSQWTGTKETQYF. As DNA, the CDR3 is TGTGCCAGCAGCCAATGGACAGGGACCAAAGAGACCCAGTACTTC.

The chain employs TRBV5-1 and TRBJ1-1, with 7 bases that match TRBD1. Germline loops: CDR1 SGHRS, CDR2 YFSETQ. The CDR3 runs to 16 residues. The V and J ends lost 0 bases and 5 bases, in that order; junction bases with no gene match: 10. The CDR3 DNA follows: TGCGCCAGCAGCTTGGGAGGGGGCAGGGTGTGGACTGAAGCTTTCTTT. Translating gives CASSLGGGRVWTEAFF.

J is TRBJ1-2 and V is TRBV28, with 9 positions matching TRBD1. CDR1 and CDR2 (germline): MDHEN, SYDVKM. The CDR3 is made up of 16 amino acids. V lost 4 bases to trimming and J lost 2 bases; unmatched junction nucleotides: 8. The DNA for the CDR3 is TGTGCCAGCAGTTCGTCGGACAGGGGAAGAAACTATGGCTACACCTTC. Protein sequence: CASSSSDRGRNYGYTF.

Only a few counts were recorded for this clonotype. The J gene is TRBJ2-3, the V gene TRBV7-2; 8 nucleotides match TRBD2. The ends lost 1 base at V and 2 bases at J; junction bases unmatched: 8. The CDR3 has 17 residues. Germline-derived CDR1 and CDR2 are SGHTA and FQGNSA. In DNA form, the CDR3 reads TGTGCCAGCAGCTTAGTCGGAGCGGGGGTAAACACAGATACGCAGTATTTT. It encodes CASSLVGAGVNTDTQYF.

The chain has TRBV12-3 or TRBV12-4 and TRBJ1-1; D remains ambiguous. This CDR3 contains 13 residues. V was cut by 3 bases and J by 4 bases, with 9 bases left in between. This chain's CDR3 is CASSFAERTEAFF. In DNA, the CDR3 is TGTGCCAGCAGTTTCGCCGAACGCACTGAAGCTTTCTTT.

The sample holds many counts of this clonotype. The chain recombines TRBV6-1 with TRBJ1-1; 7 nucleotides agree with TRBD1. This CDR3 region has 17 residues. J was trimmed by 5 bases and V by 4 bases; bases with no gene match: 16. Germline V gives CDR1 MNHNS, CDR2 SASEGT. The CDR3 sequence: CASSASGRGAFWTEAFF. CDR3 nucleotides: TGTGCCAGCAGTGCAAGTGGCAGGGGGGCGTTTTGGACTGAAGCTTTCTTT.

This clonotype was counted ten times or more. The chain carries TRBV7-2 and TRBJ2-7; 7 nucleotides align to TRBD1. The CDR3 totals 15 residues. CDR1 is SGHTA, CDR2 FQGNSA, per germline. V lost 5 bases to trimming and J lost 0 bases; unmatched junction nucleotides: 7. For the CDR3, the DNA is TGTGCCAGCAGCGCGCTGACAGGGAGCTCCTACGAGCAGTACTTC. The encoded protein is CASSALTGSSYEQYF.

This clonotype was recorded once. V and J are TRBV5-1 and TRBJ1-4; D gene unclear. Deletions cut 0 bases from V and 3 bases from J, with 6 bases between. Germline V lookup: CDR1 SGHRS, CDR2 YFSETQ. CDR3 length equals 14 residues. For the CDR3, the DNA is TGCGCCAGCAGCTTGGACGGGGCTAATGAAAAACTGTTTTTT. Translated, it gives CASSLDGANEKLFF.

The chain uses TRBV3-1 and TRBJ2-1, with 9 bases that match TRBD2. The J segment lost 0 bases and the V segment lost 0 bases, leaving 9 bases of the junction unmatched. CDR3 length: 19 residues. Per the germline V gene, CDR1 is LGHDT and CDR2 is YNNKEL (reference sequence). The DNA for the CDR3 is TGTGCCAGCAGCCAAGACGTAGCGGGGGTCTTTAGCTCCTACAATGAGCAGTTCTTC. This codes for CASSQDVAGVFSSYNEQFF.